These 26 T cell receptor beta chains share one sample of origin, sequenced in a study of T-cell memory formation after mild COVID-19. Using its own MiXCR run on the 5' RACE reads, TCRdb lists one record per CDR3 protein. This sample has roughly 350,000 distinct CDR3 sequences, with about an eighth found just once. Sequenced: PBMCs or a T cell subset sorted from them (not recorded which). The origin of the receptors is a man aged 18 to 30 who had mild COVID-19 (a few samples of this study predate the infection). Cell type and time point are not known.

In its sample, this clonotype was seen a few times. The chain has TRBV4-1 and TRBJ1-2; D is unresolved. V lost 3 bases and J 6 bases, leaving 14 bases between the germline ends. The CDR3 has 14 residues. Germline-derived CDR1 and CDR2 are MGHRA and YSYEKL. Here the CDR3 DNA reads TGCGCCAGCAGCCAGGACGGCCTAAGCGATGGCTACACCTTC. It is translated as CASSQDGLSDGYTF.

This clonotype was counted a few times. This chain connects TRBV4-3 to TRBJ2-1; 10 bases are a match to TRBD2. The CDR3 is made up of 18 amino acids. The ends lost 0 bases at V and 7 bases at J; junction bases unmatched: 12. Germline V gene sequence: CDR1 LGHNA, CDR2 YSLEER. In DNA, the CDR3 is TGCGCCAGCAGCCAAGAAGGGAGAAGCGGGGGGGCGGGGAATGAGCAGTTCTTC. Protein: CASSQEGRSGGAGNEQFF.

This clonotype has ten or more counts. This chain joins TRBV5-1 and TRBJ1-1; 7 bases are a match to TRBD1. The length of the CDR3 is 11 residues. The junction had 2 bases not matched to a gene; V was cut back by 4 bases and J by 8 bases. The germline gives CDR1 SGHRS, CDR2 YFSETQ. CDR3 DNA sequence: TGCGCCAGCAGCGTCAGGGGGGAAGCTTTCTTT. Encoded protein: CASSVRGEAFF.

To note about this clonotype: Without the conserved terminal phenylalanine or tryptophan, this CDR3 likely stems from a read error. The chain uses TRBV7-6 and TRBJ1-3; tentatively, D is TRBD1 (5 bases). Germline assignment: CDR1 SGHVS and CDR2 FNYEAQ. V was cut by 5 bases and J by 7 bases, with 21 bases left in between. This CDR3 is 16 amino acids long. CDR3 DNA: TGTGCCAGCAGCCTAGAGGGGTTCACTTCTGAGAACACCATATATATT. Amino acid sequence: CASSLEGFTSENTIYI.

This clonotype was recorded a few times. This chain connects TRBV4-3 to TRBJ1-3; 7 bases are a match to TRBD1. With V trimmed by 0 bases and J by 0 bases, 11 bases remained unmatched. Germline V lookup: CDR1 LGHNA, CDR2 YSLEER. CDR3 length: 19 amino acids. The CDR3 bases are TGCGCCAGCAGCCAAGAGTCAGTAACAGGGGTCTTCTCTGGAAACACCATATATTTT. It yields the protein CASSQESVTGVFSGNTIYF.

The V and J genes are TRBV5-4 and TRBJ1-2; 10 bases align to TRBD1. This CDR3 spans 20 amino acids. J gave up 5 bases and V 3 bases, and 22 bases lay outside the gene matches. Germline V gives CDR1 SGHNT, CDR2 YYREEE (reference sequence). The CDR3 protein is CASSSPRAGQGVGDSYGYTF. In nucleotides, the CDR3 is TGTGCCAGCAGCTCCCCCCGTGCCGGACAGGGGGTCGGAGATTCATATGGCTACACCTTC.

In its sample, this clonotype was seen many times. The chain has TRBV7-9 and TRBJ2-2; 9 bases align to TRBD2. Germline CDR1 is SEHNR and CDR2 is FQNEAQ (reference sequence). This CDR3 is built from 16 residues. With 6 bases clipped from V and 4 bases from J, the junction kept 9 bases outside the gene matches. The CDR3 nucleotides are TGTGCCAGCAGGATTCCAGCGGGGGGCCTCACCGGGGAGCTGTTTTTT. It codes for CASRIPAGGLTGELFF.

The chain joins TRBV4-1 to TRBJ2-4; 10 positions agree with TRBD1. V lost 3 bases to trimming and J lost 8 bases; unmatched junction nucleotides: 4. CDR3 length: 14 amino acids. Germline-derived CDR1 and CDR2 are MGHRA and YSYEKL. This chain's CDR3 is CASSQRTGGDIQYF. The CDR3 region has the DNA TGCGCCAGCAGCCAGCGGACAGGGGGGGACATTCAGTACTTC.

The table lists this clonotype with a few counts. The rearrangement uses TRBV2 and TRBJ2-1; D perhaps matches TRBD2 (6 bases). Germline V gene data show CDR1 as SNHLY and CDR2 as FYNNEI. The V and J ends lost 7 bases and 8 bases respectively, with 18 bases between them. The CDR3 has 14 residues. The CDR3 bases are TGTGCCAGCACTGGAGGGGTGGTACTCGATGAGCAGTTCTTC. Translation gives CASTGGVVLDEQFF.

This clonotype has at least ten counts. The chain combines TRBV3-1 with TRBJ2-7; 7 positions match TRBD1. Germline lookup yields CDR1 LGHDT and CDR2 YNNKEL (reference sequence). The V and J ends lost 5 bases and 5 bases, in that order; junction bases with no gene match: 9. The CDR3 runs to 14 residues. The DNA of the CDR3 is TGTGCCAGCAGCTCGAGGGACAGTTGGCACGAGCAGTACTTC. Amino acids: CASSSRDSWHEQYF.

The V and J genes are TRBV25-1 and TRBJ2-5; D perhaps matches TRBD2 (7 bases). Germline CDR1 is MGHDK and CDR2 is SYGVNS. V was clipped by 6 bases and J by 2 bases, with 19 bases between them. This CDR3 region has 16 residues. In nucleotides, the CDR3 is TGTGCCAGCAGCGGTAGTAATCGGGGGGCTCAAGAGACCCAGTACTTC. Protein: CASSGSNRGAQETQYF. The full variable domain, rest sourced from reference TRBV25-1 and TRBJ2-5, is EADIYQTPRYLVIGTGKKITLECSQTMGHDKMYWYQQDPGMELHLIHYSYGVNSTEKGDLSSESTVSRIRTEHFPLTLESARPSHTSQYLCASSGSNRGAQETQYFGPGTRLLVL.

This chain connects TRBV7-2 to TRBJ2-1, with D uncertain. The V gene lost 2 bases and the J gene lost 1 base, with 6 bases spanning the gap. This CDR3 comprises 14 residues. CDR1 SGHTA and CDR2 FQGNSA come from the germline V gene. This chain's CDR3 is CASSLPWSYNEQFF. The CDR3, as DNA: TGTGCCAGCAGCTTACCGTGGTCCTACAATGAGCAGTTCTTC.

The CDR3 coding sequence is TGTGCCAGCAGCCCTCGGGAGGGCCAAGAGACCCAGTACTTC. It yields the protein CASSPREGQETQYF. The genes are TRBV7-3 and TRBJ2-5; 8 positions match TRBD2. This CDR3 region has 14 residues. V lost 5 bases to trimming and J lost 1 base; unmatched junction nucleotides: 3. CDR1 is SGHTA and CDR2 is FQGTGA in the germline V gene.

This clonotype was seen a few times. Written as DNA, the CDR3 is TGCGCCAGCAGCTTCTCGGCGGGAGGTAATGAAAAACTGTTTTTT. The encoded protein is CASSFSAGGNEKLFF. The chain couples TRBV5-1 to TRBJ1-4; D is unresolved. Germline V gene sequence: CDR1 SGHRS, CDR2 YFSETQ. CDR3 size: 15 residues. Trimming took 2 bases from V and 4 from J, leaving 12 bases between them.

This clonotype was detected a few times. The chain couples TRBV6-1 to TRBJ1-5, with a tentative D call TRBD1 (6 bases). V lost 5 bases and J 6 bases, leaving 14 bases between the germline ends. The CDR3 totals 14 residues. CDR1 MNHNS and CDR2 SASEGT come from the germline V gene. Written as DNA, the CDR3 is TGTGCCAGCAGTCCCCGACAGGTACGTCAGCCCCAGCATTTT. It yields the protein CASSPRQVRQPQHF.

This clonotype was observed a handful of times. V is TRBV7-2 and J is TRBJ1-2, with TRBD1 as a possible D gene (5 bases). CDR1 is SGHTA and CDR2 is FQGNSA in the germline V gene. The CDR3 is 12 amino acids. V lost 5 bases, J lost 4 bases, and 8 bases lay in between. CDR3 sequence reads: CASSPRAYGYTF. CDR3 sequence (DNA): TGTGCCAGCAGCCCCAGGGCCTATGGCTACACCTTC. Full variable domain (remainder filled in from reference TRBV7-2 and TRBJ1-2): GAGVSQSPSNKVTEKGKDVELRCDPISGHTALYWYRQSLGQGLEFLIYFQGNSAPDKSGLPSDRFSAERTGGSVSTLTIQRTQQEDSAVYLCASSPRAYGYTFGSGTRLTVV.

DNA for the CDR3: TGCGCCAGCAGCACCACAGGGAACTATGGCTACACCTTC. Translated, it gives CASSTTGNYGYTF. The V call is TRBV5-1, the J call TRBJ1-2; D perhaps matches TRBD1 (6 bases). This CDR3 has 13 residues. The V gene lost 4 bases and the J gene lost 2 bases, with 9 bases spanning the gap. Germline V gene lookup returns CDR1 SGHRS and CDR2 YFSETQ.

This rearrangement joins TRBV7-9 to TRBJ2-3, with TRBD2 as a possible D gene (5 bases). Germline values: CDR1 SEHNR, CDR2 FQNEAQ (reference sequence). This CDR3 has 14 residues. Trimming removed 8 bases from V and 4 bases from J, with 16 bases in between. The CDR3 loop is CASCDFGVPDTQYF. CDR3 nucleotides: TGTGCCAGCTGCGACTTCGGGGTCCCAGATACGCAGTATTTT.

V usage is TRBV18 and J usage is TRBJ2-7; the D gene could be TRBD1 or TRBD2 (6 bases each). This CDR3 has 15 amino acids. CDR1 and CDR2 from the germline V gene are KGHSH and LQKENI. V was clipped by 3 bases and J by 7 bases, with 19 bases between them. CDR3 protein: CASSPGMVGGLEQYV. CDR3 bases: TGTGCCAGCTCACCGGGGATGGTGGGGGGCCTAGAGCAGTACGTC.

This rearrangement joins TRBV27 to TRBJ1-6; TRBD1 matches 9 bases. Germline V gene lookup returns CDR1 MNHEY and CDR2 SMNVEV (reference sequence). CDR3 length: 15 residues. The ends lost 5 bases at V and 7 bases at J; junction bases unmatched: 6. For the CDR3, the DNA is TGTGCCAGCAGTCCCTGGGACAGGGTAAATTCACCCCTCCACTTT. Translated, it gives CASSPWDRVNSPLHF.

The CDR3 DNA sequence: TGTGCCAGCAGTGGGACAGAGGGGGGTATCAGCAATCAGCCCCAGCATTTT. Its translation: CASSGTEGGISNQPQHF. The gene calls are TRBV28 and TRBJ1-5, with TRBD1 matching 7 bases. CDR3 length: 17 residues. The ends lost 5 bases at V and 1 base at J; junction bases unmatched: 11. Looked up from germline, CDR1 is MDHEN and CDR2 is SYDVKM.

This clonotype was counted at least ten times. The chain employs TRBV2 and TRBJ1-2; D ambiguous. V lost 3 bases and J lost 3, with 8 bases in between. Germline CDR1 and CDR2: SNHLY and FYNNEI. The CDR3 is made up of 13 amino acids. For the CDR3, the DNA is TGTGCCAGCAGTGATTCGGCTTACTATGGCTACACCTTC. It translates to CASSDSAYYGYTF.

This clonotype was detected only a few times. Sequence at one end of the junction differs from germline and may be a read error. The genes are TRBV29-1 and TRBJ2-1; the match to TRBD2 covers 11 bases. Germline V gives CDR1 SQVTM, CDR2 ANQGSEA. This CDR3 spans 16 amino acids. The CDR3: CSLDSGGADSYNEQFF. In nucleotides, the CDR3 is TGCAGCCTTGATAGCGGGGGGGCTGACTCCTACAATGAGCAGTTCTTC.

This clonotype was found a few times. The J gene is TRBJ2-3, the V gene TRBV12-3 or TRBV12-4; 7 bases match TRBD2. The CDR3 is 14 amino acids. After removal of 7 bases from V and 3 bases from J, the junction contained 7 bases not matched to a gene. Written as DNA, the CDR3 is TGTGCCAGCAAGAGGCGGGGGACGACAGATACGCAGTATTTT. Its translation: CASKRRGTTDTQYF.

The genes are TRBV5-1 and TRBJ2-2; tentatively, D is TRBD1 (5 bases). CDR1 is SGHRS, CDR2 YFSETQ, per germline. The CDR3 loop spans 15 amino acids. Trimming stripped 4 bases from V and 4 bases from J, with 14 bases between. The CDR3 reads CASSNLDSSTGELFF. CDR3 in DNA: TGCGCCAGCAGCAATCTCGACAGTTCCACCGGGGAGCTGTTTTTT.

The rearrangement joins TRBV4-3 to TRBJ1-1; no reliable D call. The length of the CDR3 is 16 residues. The germline V gene encodes CDR1 LGHNA and CDR2 YSLEER. Trimming removed 0 bases at V and 5 bases at J, with 16 bases between. CDR3 region: CASSQDRSGDRTEAFF. Written as DNA, the CDR3 is TGCGCCAGCAGCCAAGATAGGAGTGGGGATAGGACTGAAGCTTTCTTT.